The 4 T cell receptor beta chains presented below share a single source sample, sequenced in a study of T cell responses to AZD1222 COVID-19 vaccine. Here immunoSEQ multiplex PCR was the method, and the copy in TCRdb shows in-frame clones only, minus some. This table holds over 120,000 clones, about 86% found once. The sequencing here drew on peripheral blood, taken 28 days after the second AZD1222 dose. The origin of the receptors is an adult who received the AZD1222 COVID-19 vaccine.

V usage is TRBV9 and J usage is TRBJ1-4; D is unresolved. This CDR3 is 15 amino acids long. The V gene lost 0 bases and the J gene lost 6 bases, with 12 bases spanning the gap. The germline V gene has CDR1 SGDLS and CDR2 YYNGEE. The CDR3 DNA follows: TGTGCCAGCAGCGTAGCCTCTGGCAAGGATGAAAAACTGTTTTTT. Translating it yields CASSVASGKDEKLFF.

V and J are TRBV7-6 and TRBJ2-7, with no clear D. V lost 6 bases and J lost 0, with 15 bases in between. This CDR3 has 15 amino acids. Germline CDR1 and CDR2: SGHVS and FNYEAQ. The CDR3 is CASSPDPAHSYEQYF. DNA of the CDR3: TGTGCCAGCAGTCCGGACCCGGCCCACTCCTACGAGCAGTACTTC.

The V call is TRBV2, the J call TRBJ2-5; tentatively, D is TRBD1 or TRBD2 (7 bases each). Germline assignment: CDR1 SNHLY and CDR2 FYNNEI. Trimming removed 5 bases from V and 5 bases from J, with 21 bases in between. The CDR3 contains 16 residues. The CDR3 reads CASSPGGEGGSETQYF. The CDR3 bases are TGTGCCAGCAGTCCAGGGGGGGAAGGGGGCTCCGAGACCCAGTACTTC.

The J gene is TRBJ2-5, the V gene TRBV5-1; TRBD2 matches 13 bases. V trimming: 3 bases; J trimming: 4 bases; junction bases outside the gene matches: 6. The CDR3 length is 16 residues. CDR1 is SGHRS, CDR2 YFSETQ, per germline. The CDR3 DNA reads as TGCGCCAGCAGCTCAGGACTAGCGGGAGTGGGAGAGACCCAGTACTTC. Translating it yields CASSSGLAGVGETQYF.